This T cell receptor beta chain was recovered during a study of PD-1 blockade in classical Hodgkin lymphoma. The CDR3 is made up of 12 amino acids. Germline-derived CDR1 and CDR2 are LNHNV and YYDKDF (reference sequence). V was pared by 1 base and J by 8 bases, with 5 bases between. Regarding this clone: What it binds is not known.

With no exception, relapse followed autologous stem cell transplantation in all patients, and brentuximab vedotin exposure varied. The repertoire was sequenced with immunoSEQ multiplex PCR; TCRdb's copy has only in-frame clones and lacks some. Among roughly 34,000 clones listed, over 65% were seen once. Overall study results and limits: Significantly greater TCR diversity emerged by C4D1 in CD4+ cells but not CD8+ cells. Excluded were patients who started nivolumab under 1 year after ASCT, a group that had lower diversity. In newly diagnosed patients, baseline TCR diversity was reportedly below that of healthy donors. Complete responders' baseline diversity resembled that of newly diagnosed patients.

The chain has TRBV15 and TRBJ1-4; D not resolved. The starting material was peripheral blood mononuclear cells (PBMCs), obtained before the second cycle of nivolumab. The clonotype comes from a human donor with classical Hodgkin lymphoma. As DNA, the CDR3 is TGTGCCACCAGCAGAGGAGCCGAAAAACTGTTTTTT. Translated: CATSRGAEKLFF.